The 2 T cell receptor beta chains below all came from one sample that was sequenced in a study of shared clonotypes between healthy human individuals. Data came from immunoSEQ multiplex PCR; TCRdb stores just in-frame clones and leaves some out. There are 1.4 million or so clones in the sample; 98% occur only once, and approximately 0.4% lies in the top ten. Input material: naive CD4+ T cells sorted from blood. Subset reported: CD45RA+ positively selected. The receptors here all came from a man aged 30 to 45 in good health.

The genes are TRBV19 and TRBJ2-7; D perhaps matches TRBD2 (5 bases). This CDR3 comprises 15 residues. Germline CDR1 and CDR2: LNHDA and SQIVND (reference sequence). Trimming left V 1 base short and J 3 bases short, with 13 bases between. CDR3 region: CASSIGSSGNYEQYF. CDR3 bases: TGTGCCAGTAGTATAGGGAGCAGCGGCAACTACGAGCAGTACTTC. The full variable domain, rest sourced from reference TRBV19 and TRBJ2-7, is DGGITQSPKYLFRKEGQNVTLSCEQNLNHDAMYWYRQDPGQGLRLIYYSQIVNDFQKGDIAEGYSVSREKKESFPLTVTSAQKNPTAFYLCASSIGSSGNYEQYFGPGTRLTVT.

The chain couples TRBV6-1 to TRBJ2-7, with no clear D. Germline assignment: CDR1 MNHNS and CDR2 SASEGT. The V end lost 2 bases, the J end lost 6 bases, and 11 bases lay between the germline ends. The CDR3 runs to 13 residues. The CDR3 loop is CASSERYMTEQYF. The CDR3 DNA is TGTGCCAGCAGTGAAAGGTACATGACCGAGCAGTACTTC.